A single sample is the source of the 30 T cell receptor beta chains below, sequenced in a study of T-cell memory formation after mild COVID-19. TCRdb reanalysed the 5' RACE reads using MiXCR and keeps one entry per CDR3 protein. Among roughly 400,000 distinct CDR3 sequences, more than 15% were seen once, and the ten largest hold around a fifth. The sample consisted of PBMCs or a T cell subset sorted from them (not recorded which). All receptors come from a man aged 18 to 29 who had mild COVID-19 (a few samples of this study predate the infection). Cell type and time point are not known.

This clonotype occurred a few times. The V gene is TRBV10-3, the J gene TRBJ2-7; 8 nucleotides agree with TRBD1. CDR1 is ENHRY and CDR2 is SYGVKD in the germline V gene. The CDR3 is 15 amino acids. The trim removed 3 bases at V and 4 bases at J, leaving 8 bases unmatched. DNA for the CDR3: TGTGCCATCAGTGACCCTGGACAGGGAGGATACGAGCAGTACGTC. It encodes CAISDPGQGGYEQYV.

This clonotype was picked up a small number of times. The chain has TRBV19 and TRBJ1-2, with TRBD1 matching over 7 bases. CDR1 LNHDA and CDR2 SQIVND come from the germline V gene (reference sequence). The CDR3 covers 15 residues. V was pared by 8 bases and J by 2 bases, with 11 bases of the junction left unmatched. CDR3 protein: CASYPGQRKNYGYTF. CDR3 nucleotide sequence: TGTGCCAGTTACCCGGGACAGAGAAAGAACTATGGCTACACCTTC.

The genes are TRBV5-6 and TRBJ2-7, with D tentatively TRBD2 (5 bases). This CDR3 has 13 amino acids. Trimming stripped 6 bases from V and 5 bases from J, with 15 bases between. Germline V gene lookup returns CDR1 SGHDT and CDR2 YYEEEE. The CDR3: CASTLRGGDEQYF. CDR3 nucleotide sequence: TGTGCCAGCACCCTACGGGGTGGGGACGAGCAGTACTTC.

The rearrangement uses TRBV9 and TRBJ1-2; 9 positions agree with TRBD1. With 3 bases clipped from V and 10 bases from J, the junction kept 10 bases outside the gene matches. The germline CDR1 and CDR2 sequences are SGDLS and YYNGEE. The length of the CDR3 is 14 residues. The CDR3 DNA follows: TGTGCCAGCAGCGCCCTACTCGGGACAGGGATCTACACCTTC. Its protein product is CASSALLGTGIYTF.

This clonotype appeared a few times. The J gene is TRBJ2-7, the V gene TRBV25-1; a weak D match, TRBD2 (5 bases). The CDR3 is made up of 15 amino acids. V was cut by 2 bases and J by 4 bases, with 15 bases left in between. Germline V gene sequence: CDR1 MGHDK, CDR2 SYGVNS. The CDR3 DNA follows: TGTGCCAGCAGTGAAGGGAGTGCTGCTGGGTACGAGCAGTACTTC. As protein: CASSEGSAAGYEQYF.

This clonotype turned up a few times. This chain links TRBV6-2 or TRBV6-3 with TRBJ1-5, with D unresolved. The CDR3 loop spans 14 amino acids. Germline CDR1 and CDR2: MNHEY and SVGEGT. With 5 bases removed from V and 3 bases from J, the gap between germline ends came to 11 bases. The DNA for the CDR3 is TGTGCCAGCAGTATTAGACTCATCAATCAGCCCCAGCATTTT. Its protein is CASSIRLINQPQHF.

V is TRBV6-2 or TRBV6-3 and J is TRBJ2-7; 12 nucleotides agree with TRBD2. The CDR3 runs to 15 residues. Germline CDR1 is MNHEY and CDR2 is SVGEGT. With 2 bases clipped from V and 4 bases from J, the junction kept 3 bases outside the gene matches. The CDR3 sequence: CASSYGLAGLYEQYF. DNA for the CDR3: TGTGCCAGCAGTTACGGACTAGCGGGGTTATACGAGCAGTACTTC.

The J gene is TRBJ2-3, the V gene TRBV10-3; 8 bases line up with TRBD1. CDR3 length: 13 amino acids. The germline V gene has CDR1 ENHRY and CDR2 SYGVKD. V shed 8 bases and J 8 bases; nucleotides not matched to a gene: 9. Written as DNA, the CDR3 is TGTGCCATCTCTGAGGACAGGGACGCTACGCAGTATTTT. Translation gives CAISEDRDATQYF.

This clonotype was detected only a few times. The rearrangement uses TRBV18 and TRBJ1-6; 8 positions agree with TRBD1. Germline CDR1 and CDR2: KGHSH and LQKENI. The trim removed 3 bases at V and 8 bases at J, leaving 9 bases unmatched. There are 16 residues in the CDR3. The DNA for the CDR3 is TGTGCCAGCTCACCCCGATGGACAGGGAAGGATTCACCCCTCCACTTT. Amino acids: CASSPRWTGKDSPLHF. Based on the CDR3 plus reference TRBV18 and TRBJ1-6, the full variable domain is NAGVMQNPRHLVRRRGQEARLRCSPMKGHSHVYWYRQLPEEGLKFMVYLQKENIIDESGMPKERFSAEFPKEGPSILRIQQVVRGDSAAYFCASSPRWTGKDSPLHFGNGTRLTVT.

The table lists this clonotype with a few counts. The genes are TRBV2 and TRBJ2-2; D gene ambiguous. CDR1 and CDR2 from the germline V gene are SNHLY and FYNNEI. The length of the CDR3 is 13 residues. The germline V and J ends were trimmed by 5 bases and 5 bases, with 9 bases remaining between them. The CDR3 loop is CASSYYGTGELFF. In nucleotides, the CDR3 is TGTGCCAGCAGTTATTATGGGACCGGGGAGCTGTTTTTT.

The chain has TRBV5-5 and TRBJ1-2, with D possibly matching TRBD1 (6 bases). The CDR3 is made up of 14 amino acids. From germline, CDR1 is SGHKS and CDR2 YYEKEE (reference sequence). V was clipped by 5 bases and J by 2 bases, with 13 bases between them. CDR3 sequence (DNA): TGTGCCAGCAGTCACAGGGTTGCCAACTATGGCTACACCTTC. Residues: CASSHRVANYGYTF. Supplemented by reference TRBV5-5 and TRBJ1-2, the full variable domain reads DAGVTQSPTHLIKTRGQQVTLRCSPISGHKSVSWYQQVLGQGPQFIFQYYEKEERGRGNFPDRFSARQFPNYSSELNVNALLLGDSALYLCASSHRVANYGYTFGSGTRLTVV.

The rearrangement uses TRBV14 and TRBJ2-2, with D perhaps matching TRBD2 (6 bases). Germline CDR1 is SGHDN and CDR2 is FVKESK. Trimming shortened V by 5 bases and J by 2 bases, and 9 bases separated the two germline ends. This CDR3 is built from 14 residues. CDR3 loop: CASSWDFNTGELFF. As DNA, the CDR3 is TGTGCCAGCAGCTGGGACTTCAACACCGGGGAGCTGTTTTTT.

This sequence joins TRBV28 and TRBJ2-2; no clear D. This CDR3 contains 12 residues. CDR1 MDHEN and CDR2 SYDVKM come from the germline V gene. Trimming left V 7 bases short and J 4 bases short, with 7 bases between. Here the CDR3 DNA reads TGTGCCAGCAAGGAGACCACCGGGGAGCTGTTTTTT. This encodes CASKETTGELFF.

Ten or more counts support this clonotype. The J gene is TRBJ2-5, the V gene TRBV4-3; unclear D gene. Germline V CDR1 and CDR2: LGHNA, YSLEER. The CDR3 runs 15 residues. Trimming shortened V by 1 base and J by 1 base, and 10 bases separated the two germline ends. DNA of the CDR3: TGCGCCAGCAGCCAAGGGGCTGCCCTCCAAGAGACCCAGTACTTC. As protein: CASSQGAALQETQYF.

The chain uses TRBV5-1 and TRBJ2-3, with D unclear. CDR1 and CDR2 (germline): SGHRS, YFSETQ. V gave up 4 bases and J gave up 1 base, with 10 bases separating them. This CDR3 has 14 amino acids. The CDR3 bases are TGCGCCAGCAGCCCCGCTCCCGGCACAGATACGCAGTATTTT. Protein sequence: CASSPAPGTDTQYF.

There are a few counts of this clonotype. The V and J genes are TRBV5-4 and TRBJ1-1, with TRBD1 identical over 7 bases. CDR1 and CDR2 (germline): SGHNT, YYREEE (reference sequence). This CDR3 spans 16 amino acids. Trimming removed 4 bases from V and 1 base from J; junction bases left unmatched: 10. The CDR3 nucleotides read TGTGCCAGCAGCCGTCCGGGACAGAACTGGAACACTGAAGCTTTCTTT. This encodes CASSRPGQNWNTEAFF.

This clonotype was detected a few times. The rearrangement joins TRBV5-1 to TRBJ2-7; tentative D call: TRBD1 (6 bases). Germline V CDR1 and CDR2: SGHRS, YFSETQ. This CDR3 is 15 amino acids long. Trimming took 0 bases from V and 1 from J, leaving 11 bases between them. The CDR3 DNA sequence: TGCGCCAGCAGCTTGGCGCAGGGGACGTCCTACGAGCAGTACTTC. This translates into CASSLAQGTSYEQYF.

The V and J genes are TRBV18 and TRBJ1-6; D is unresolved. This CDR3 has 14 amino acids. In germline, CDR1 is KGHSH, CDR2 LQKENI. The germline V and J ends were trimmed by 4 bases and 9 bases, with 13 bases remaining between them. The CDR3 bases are TGTGCCAGCTCACTCACACTCGAGGGTTCACCCCTCCACTTT. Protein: CASSLTLEGSPLHF.

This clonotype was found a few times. The CDR3 here is CASSSSGSTNTGELFF. CDR3 sequence (DNA): TGTGCCAGCAGCTCGAGCGGGAGCACGAACACCGGGGAGCTGTTTTTT. V gene TRBV7-2 combines with J gene TRBJ2-2; 8 bases map to TRBD2. V was pared by 4 bases and J by 0 bases, with 4 bases of the junction left unmatched. Per germline, CDR1 SGHTA and CDR2 FQGNSA. There are 16 residues in the CDR3.

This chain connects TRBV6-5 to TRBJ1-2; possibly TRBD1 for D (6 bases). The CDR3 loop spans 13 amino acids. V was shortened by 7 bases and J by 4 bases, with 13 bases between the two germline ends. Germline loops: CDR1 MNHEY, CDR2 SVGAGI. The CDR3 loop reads CASTQGLFYGYTF. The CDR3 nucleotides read TGTGCCAGCACGCAGGGGCTATTCTATGGCTACACCTTC.

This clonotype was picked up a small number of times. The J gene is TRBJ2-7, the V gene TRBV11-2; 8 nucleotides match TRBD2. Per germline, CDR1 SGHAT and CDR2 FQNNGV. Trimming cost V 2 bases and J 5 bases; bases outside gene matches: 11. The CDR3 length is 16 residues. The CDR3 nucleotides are TGTGCCAGCAGCTTAAAACGGCTAGCGGGCCCCCACGAGCAGTACGTC. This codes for CASSLKRLAGPHEQYV.

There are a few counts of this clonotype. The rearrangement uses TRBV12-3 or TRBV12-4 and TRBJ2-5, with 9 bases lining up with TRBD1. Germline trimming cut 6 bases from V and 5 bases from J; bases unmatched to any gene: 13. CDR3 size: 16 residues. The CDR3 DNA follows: TGTGCCAGCAGGGATTACAGGGGGCGAGGTTTGGAGACCCAGTACTTC. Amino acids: CASRDYRGRGLETQYF.

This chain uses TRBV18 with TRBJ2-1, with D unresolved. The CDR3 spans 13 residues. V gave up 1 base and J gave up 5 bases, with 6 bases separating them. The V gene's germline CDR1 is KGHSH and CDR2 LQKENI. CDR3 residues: CASSPLWNNEQFF. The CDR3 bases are TGTGCCAGCTCACCACTGTGGAACAATGAGCAGTTCTTC.

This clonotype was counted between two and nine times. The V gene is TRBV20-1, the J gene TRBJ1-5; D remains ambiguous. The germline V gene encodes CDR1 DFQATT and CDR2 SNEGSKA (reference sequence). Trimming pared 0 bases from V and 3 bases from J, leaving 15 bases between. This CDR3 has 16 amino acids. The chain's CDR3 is CSARDVGRENNQPQHF. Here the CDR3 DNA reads TGCAGTGCTAGAGATGTCGGCCGGGAGAACAATCAGCCCCAGCATTTT.

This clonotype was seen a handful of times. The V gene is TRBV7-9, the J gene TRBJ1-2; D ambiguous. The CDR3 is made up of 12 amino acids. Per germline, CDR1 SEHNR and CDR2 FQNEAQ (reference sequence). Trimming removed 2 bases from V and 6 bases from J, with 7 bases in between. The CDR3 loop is CASSLKGHGYTF. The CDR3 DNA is TGTGCCAGCAGCTTAAAAGGGCATGGCTACACCTTC.

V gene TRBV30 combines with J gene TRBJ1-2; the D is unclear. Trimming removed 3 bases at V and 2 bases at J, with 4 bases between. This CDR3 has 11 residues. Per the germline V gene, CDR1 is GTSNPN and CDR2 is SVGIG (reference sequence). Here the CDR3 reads CAWSENYGYTF. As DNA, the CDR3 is TGTGCCTGGAGCGAAAACTATGGCTACACCTTC.

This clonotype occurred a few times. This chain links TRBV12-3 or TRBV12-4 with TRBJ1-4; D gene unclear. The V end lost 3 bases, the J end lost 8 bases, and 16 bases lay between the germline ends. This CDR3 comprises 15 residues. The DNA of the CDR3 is TGTGCCAGCAGTTTGTCCGGACCCTCCTCAGAAAAACTGTTTTTT. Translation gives CASSLSGPSSEKLFF.

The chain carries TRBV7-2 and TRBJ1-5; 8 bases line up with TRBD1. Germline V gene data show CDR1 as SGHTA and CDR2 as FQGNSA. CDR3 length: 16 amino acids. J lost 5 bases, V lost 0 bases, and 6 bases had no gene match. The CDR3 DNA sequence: TGTGCCAGCAGCTTAGCTCCTCAGGGGGCTTATCAGCCCCAGCATTTT. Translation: CASSLAPQGAYQPQHF. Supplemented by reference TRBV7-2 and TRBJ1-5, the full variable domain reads GAGVSQSPSNKVTEKGKDVELRCDPISGHTALYWYRQSLGQGLEFLIYFQGNSAPDKSGLPSDRFSAERTGGSVSTLTIQRTQQEDSAVYLCASSLAPQGAYQPQHFGDGTRLSIL.

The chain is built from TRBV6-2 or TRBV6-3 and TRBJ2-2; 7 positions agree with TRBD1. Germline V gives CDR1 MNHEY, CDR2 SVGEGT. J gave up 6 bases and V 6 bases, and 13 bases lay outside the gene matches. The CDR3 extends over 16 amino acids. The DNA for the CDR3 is TGTGCCAGCAGATATCTCCGGGACAGTCGGTCCGGGGAGCTGTTTTTT. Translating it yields CASRYLRDSRSGELFF.

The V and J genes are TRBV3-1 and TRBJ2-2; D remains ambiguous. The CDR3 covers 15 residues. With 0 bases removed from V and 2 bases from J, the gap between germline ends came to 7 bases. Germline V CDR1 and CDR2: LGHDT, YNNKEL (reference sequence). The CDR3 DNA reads TGTGCCAGCAGCCAAGACAACAGAAACACCGGGGAGCTGTTTTTT. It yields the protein CASSQDNRNTGELFF.